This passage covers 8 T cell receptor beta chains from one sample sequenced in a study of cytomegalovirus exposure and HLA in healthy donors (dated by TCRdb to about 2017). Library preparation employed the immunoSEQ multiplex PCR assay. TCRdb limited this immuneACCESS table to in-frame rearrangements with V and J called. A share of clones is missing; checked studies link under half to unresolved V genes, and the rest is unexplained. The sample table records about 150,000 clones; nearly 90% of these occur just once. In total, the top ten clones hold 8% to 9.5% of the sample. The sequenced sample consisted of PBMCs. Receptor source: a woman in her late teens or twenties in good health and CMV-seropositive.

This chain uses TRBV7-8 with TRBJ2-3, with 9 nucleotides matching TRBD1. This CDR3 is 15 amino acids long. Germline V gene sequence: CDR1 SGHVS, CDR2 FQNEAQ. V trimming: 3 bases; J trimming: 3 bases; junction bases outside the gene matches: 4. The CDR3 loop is CASSFPGQGTDTQYF. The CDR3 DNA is TGTGCCAGCAGCTTCCCGGGACAGGGTACAGATACGCAGTATTTT. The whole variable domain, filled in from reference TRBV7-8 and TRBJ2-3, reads GAGVSQSPRYKVAKRGQDVALRCDPISGHVSLFWYQQALGQGPEFLTYFQNEAQLDKSGLPSDRFFAERPEGSVSTLKIQRTQQEDSAVYLCASSFPGQGTDTQYFGPGTRLTVL.

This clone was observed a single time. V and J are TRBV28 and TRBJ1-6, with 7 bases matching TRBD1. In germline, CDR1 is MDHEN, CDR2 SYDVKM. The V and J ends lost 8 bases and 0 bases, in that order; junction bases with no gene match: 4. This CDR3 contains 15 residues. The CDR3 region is CASFRGSSYNSPLHF. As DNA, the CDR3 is TGTGCCAGCTTCAGGGGGAGCTCCTATAATTCACCCCTCCACTTT.

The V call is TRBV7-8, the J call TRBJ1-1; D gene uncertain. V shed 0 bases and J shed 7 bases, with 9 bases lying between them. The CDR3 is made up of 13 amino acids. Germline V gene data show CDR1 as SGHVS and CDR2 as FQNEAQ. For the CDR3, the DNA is TGTGCCAGCAGCTTAGCGCGCGGTCTTGAAGCTTTCTTT. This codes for CASSLARGLEAFF.

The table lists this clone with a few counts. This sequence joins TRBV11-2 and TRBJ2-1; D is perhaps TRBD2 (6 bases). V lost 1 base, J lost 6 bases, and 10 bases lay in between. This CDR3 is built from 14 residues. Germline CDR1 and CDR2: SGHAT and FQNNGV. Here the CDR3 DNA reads TGTGCCAGCAGCTTAGTGCGGGGTCGCAATGAGCAGTTCTTC. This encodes CASSLVRGRNEQFF.

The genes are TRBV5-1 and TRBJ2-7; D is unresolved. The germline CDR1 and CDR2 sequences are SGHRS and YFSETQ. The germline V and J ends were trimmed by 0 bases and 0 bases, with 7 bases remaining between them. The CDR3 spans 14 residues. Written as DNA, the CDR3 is TGCGCCAGCAGCTTGGACAGCACCTCCTACGAGCAGTACTTC. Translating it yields CASSLDSTSYEQYF.

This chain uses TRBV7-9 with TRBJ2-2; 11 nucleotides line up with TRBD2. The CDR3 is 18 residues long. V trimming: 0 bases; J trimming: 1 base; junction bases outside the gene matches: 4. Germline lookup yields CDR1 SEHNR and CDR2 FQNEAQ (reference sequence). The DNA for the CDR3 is TGTGCCAGCAGCTTAGCCCCGGGACTAGCGGAGAACACCGGGGAGCTGTTTTTT. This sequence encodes CASSLAPGLAENTGELFF. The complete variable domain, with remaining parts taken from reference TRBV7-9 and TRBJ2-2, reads DTGVSQNPRHKITKRGQNVTFRCDPISEHNRLYWYRQTLGQGPEFLTYFQNEAQLEKSRLLSDRFSAERPKGSFSTLEIQRTEQGDSAMYLCASSLAPGLAENTGELFFGEGSRLTVL.

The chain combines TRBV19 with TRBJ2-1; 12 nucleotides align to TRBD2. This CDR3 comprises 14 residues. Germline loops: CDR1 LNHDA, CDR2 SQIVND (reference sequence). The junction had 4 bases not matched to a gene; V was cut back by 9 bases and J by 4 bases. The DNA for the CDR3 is TGTGCCAGCACTGGACTAGCGGGGTACAATGAGCAGTTCTTC. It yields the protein CASTGLAGYNEQFF.

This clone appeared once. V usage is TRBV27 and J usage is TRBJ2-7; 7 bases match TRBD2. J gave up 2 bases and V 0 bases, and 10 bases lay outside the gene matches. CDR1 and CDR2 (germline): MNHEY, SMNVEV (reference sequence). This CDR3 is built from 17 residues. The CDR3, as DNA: TGTGCCAGCAGTTTATCGATTGGTAGCGGGCCTACCTACGAGCAGTACTTC. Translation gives CASSLSIGSGPTYEQYF.